This TCR beta chain comes out of a study of T cell repertoires in cytomegalovirus infection. About the research overall: Carrying CMV and the relevant HLA type showed in public TCR beta signatures. Study-wide findings and caveats: In two of eight donors, the top clonotype was HLA-C-restricted CMV-specific. Public TCR beta family frequency separated CMV-and-HLA carriers, including in an independent cohort.

Each CDR3 protein gets one entry after TCRdb re-called the reads with MiXCR. This sample carries tens of thousands of distinct CDR3 sequences, 42% of them seen once, and the ten largest clones take roughly 94%. As to this clonotype: The antigen is undetermined.

This specimen consisted of CD8+ T cells from cultured PBMCs, obtained from culture after CMV antigen stimulation. The TCR comes from a human donor in good health (CMV status not recorded). Some clones in this sample may be carry-over from other donors' samples.

CDR3: CSARDPITTTQYF. DNA of the CDR3: TGCAGTGCTAGAGACCCCATAACAACGACCCAGTACTTC. The gene calls are TRBV20-1 and TRBJ2-5; D ambiguous. CDR1 is DFQATT, CDR2 SNEGSKA, per germline (reference sequence). Trimming took off 0 bases at V and 7 bases at J, with 12 bases between the two ends. The CDR3 spans 13 residues.